This T cell receptor (beta chain) appears in the sequencing data of a study of blood T cell repertoires in COVID-19. Study context: The United States, Italy and Spain provided the acute and convalescent COVID-19 samples. T cells, B-cell-depleted T cells, or PBMCs supplied cDNA or gDNA.

This CDR3 is built from 20 residues. Trimming at V came to 5 bases and at J to 3 bases, leaving 16 bases not matched to a gene. Germline values: CDR1 SGHTA, CDR2 FQGTGA. Under the authors' procedure: Reference gene primer amplification gave estimated nucleated cell counts. This table comes from immunoSEQ multiplex PCR, and its TCRdb copy is limited to in-frame clones, with some not included. The V and J calls and clone size are taken from that table; D and trimming were inferred from the DNA. The sample yields 250,000 to 350,000 clones, about nine tenths seen once. What was sequenced was peripheral blood. The TCR comes from a woman aged 30 to 39 with active or convalescent COVID-19. The chain recombines TRBV7-3 with TRBJ2-1; 13 nucleotides line up with TRBD2. CDR3 amino acids: CASSGHTSGGASLNYNEQFF. Written as DNA, the CDR3 is TGTGCCAGCAGCGGCCATACTAGCGGGGGGGCCAGTCTTAACTACAATGAGCAGTTCTTC.